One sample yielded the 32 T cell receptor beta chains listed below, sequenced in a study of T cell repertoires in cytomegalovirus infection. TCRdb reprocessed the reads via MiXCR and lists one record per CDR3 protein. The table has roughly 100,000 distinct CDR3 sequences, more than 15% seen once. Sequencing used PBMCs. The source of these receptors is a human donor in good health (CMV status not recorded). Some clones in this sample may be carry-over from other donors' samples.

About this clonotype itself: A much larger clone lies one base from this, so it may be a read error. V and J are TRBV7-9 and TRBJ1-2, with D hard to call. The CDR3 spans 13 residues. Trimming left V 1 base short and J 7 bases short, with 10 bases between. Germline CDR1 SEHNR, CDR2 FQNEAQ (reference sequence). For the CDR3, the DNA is TGTGCCAGCAGCTTAGATAGGGCCTGTGGCTACACCTTC. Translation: CASSLDRACGYTF.

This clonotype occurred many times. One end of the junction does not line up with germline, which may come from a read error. CDR3 region: CASSLLRQGPGPYSNQPQHF. CDR3 in DNA: TGTGCTAGCAGCTTACTCCGACAGGGCCCGGGCCCTTATAGCAATCAGCCCCAGCATTTT. The chain couples TRBV7-6 to TRBJ1-5, with TRBD1 matching over 7 bases. Germline CDR1 and CDR2: SGHVS and FNYEAQ. The CDR3 is 20 residues long.

The CDR3 bases are TGTGCCAGCAGCTTAGTTGGGCGGAAGAACACTGAAGCTTTCTTT. It yields the protein CASSLVGRKNTEAFF. J is TRBJ1-1 and V is TRBV7-9, with D unresolved. The V and J ends lost 1 base and 1 base respectively, with 10 bases between them. The CDR3 consists of 15 residues. The germline V gene has CDR1 SEHNR and CDR2 FQNEAQ (reference sequence).

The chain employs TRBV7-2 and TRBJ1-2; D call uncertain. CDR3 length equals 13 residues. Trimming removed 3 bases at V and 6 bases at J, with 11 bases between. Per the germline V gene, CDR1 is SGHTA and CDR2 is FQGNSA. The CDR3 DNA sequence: TGTGCCAGCAGCTTCCCGGGAATCCATGGCTACACCTTC. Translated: CASSFPGIHGYTF.

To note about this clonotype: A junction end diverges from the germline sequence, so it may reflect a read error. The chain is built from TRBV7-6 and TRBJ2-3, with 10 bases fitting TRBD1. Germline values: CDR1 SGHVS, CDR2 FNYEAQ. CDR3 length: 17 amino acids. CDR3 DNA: TGTGCCAGCAGCTTAGAAGGGACAGGGGTAGCCCACAGATACGCAGTATTT. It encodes CASSLEGTGVAHRYAVF.

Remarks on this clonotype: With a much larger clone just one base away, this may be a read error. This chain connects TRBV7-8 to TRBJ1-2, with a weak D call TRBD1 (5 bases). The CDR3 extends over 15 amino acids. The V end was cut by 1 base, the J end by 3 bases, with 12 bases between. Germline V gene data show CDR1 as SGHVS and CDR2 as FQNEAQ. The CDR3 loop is CASSLVAGRDYGYTF. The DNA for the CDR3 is TGTGCCAGCAGCTTAGTGGCAGGGAGGGACTATGGCTACACCTTC.

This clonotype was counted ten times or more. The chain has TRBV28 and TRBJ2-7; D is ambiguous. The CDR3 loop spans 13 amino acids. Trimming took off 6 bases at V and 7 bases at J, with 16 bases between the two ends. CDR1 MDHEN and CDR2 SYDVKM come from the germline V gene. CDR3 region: CASSPERLREQYF. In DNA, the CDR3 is TGTGCCAGCAGCCCGGAAAGGCTTCGGGAGCAGTACTTC.

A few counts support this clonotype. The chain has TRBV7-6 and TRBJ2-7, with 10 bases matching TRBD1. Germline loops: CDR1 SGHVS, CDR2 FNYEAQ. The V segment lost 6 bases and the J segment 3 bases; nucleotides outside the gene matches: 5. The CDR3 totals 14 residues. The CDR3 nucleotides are TGTGCCAGCAGGGCCGGGACAGGGGTCTACGAGCAGTACTTC. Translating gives CASRAGTGVYEQYF.

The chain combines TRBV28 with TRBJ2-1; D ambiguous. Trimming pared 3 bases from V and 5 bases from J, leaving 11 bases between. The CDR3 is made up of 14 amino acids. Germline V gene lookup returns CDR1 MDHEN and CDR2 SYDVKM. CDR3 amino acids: CASSLVGSDNEQFF. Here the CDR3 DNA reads TGTGCCAGCAGTTTGGTAGGATCCGACAATGAGCAGTTCTTC. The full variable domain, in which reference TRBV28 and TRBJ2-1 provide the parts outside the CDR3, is DVKVTQSSRYLVKRTGEKVFLECVQDMDHENMFWYRQDPGLGLRLIYFSYDVKMKEKGDIPEGYSVSREKKERFSLILESASTNQTSMYLCASSLVGSDNEQFFGPGTRLTVL.

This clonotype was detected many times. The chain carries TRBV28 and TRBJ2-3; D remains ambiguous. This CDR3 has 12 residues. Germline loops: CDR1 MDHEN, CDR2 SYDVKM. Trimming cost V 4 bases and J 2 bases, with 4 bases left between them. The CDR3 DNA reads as TGTGCCAGCAGTTCGCCCACAGATACGCAGTATTTT. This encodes CASSSPTDTQYF.

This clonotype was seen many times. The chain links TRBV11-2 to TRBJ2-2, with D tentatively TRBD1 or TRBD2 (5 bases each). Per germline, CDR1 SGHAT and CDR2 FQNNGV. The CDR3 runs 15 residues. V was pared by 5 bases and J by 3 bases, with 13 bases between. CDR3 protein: CASSRLRGDTGELFF. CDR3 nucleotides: TGTGCCAGCAGCCGCCTGAGGGGTGACACCGGGGAGCTGTTTTTT.

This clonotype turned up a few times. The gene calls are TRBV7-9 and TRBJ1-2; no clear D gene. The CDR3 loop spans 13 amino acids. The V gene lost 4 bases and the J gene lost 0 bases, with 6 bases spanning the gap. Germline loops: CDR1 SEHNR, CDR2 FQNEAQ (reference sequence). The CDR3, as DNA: TGTGCCAGCAGCTCCGTTTCTAACTATGGCTACACCTTC. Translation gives CASSSVSNYGYTF.

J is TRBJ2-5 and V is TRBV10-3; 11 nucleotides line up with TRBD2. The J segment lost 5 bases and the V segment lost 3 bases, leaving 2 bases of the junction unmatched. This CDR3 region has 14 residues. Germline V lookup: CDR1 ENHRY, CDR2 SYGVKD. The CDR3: CAISDPSGGETQYF. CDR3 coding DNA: TGTGCCATCAGTGACCCTAGCGGGGGGGAGACCCAGTACTTC.

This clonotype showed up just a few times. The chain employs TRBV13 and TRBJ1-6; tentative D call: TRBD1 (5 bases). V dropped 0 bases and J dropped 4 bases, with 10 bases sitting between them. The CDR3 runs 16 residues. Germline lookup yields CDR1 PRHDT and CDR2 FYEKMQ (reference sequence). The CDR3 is CASSLGGREYNSPLHF. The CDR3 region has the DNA TGTGCCAGCAGCTTAGGCGGCAGGGAATATAATTCACCCCTCCACTTT.

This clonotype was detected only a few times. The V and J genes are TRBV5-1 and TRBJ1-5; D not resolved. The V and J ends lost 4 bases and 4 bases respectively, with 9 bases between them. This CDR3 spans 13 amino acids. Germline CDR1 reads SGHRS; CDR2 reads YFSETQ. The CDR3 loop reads CASSPDRNQPQHF. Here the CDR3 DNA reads TGCGCCAGCAGCCCCGACCGAAATCAGCCCCAGCATTTT.

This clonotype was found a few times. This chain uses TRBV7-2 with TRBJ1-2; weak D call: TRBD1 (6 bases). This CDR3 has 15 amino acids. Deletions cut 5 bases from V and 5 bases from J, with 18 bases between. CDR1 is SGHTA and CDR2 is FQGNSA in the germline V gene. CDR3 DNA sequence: TGTGCCAGCAGCACCCGATCCGGGACACTTTATGGCTACACCTTC. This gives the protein CASSTRSGTLYGYTF. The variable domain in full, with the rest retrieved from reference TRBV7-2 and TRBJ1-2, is GAGVSQSPSNKVTEKGKDVELRCDPISGHTALYWYRQSLGQGLEFLIYFQGNSAPDKSGLPSDRFSAERTGGSVSTLTIQRTQQEDSAVYLCASSTRSGTLYGYTFGSGTRLTVV.

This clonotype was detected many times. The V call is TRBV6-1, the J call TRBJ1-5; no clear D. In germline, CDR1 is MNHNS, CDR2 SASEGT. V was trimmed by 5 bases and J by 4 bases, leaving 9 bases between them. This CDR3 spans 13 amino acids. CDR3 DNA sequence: TGTGCCAGCAGTCCTGACGGTAATCAGCCCCAGCATTTT. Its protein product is CASSPDGNQPQHF.

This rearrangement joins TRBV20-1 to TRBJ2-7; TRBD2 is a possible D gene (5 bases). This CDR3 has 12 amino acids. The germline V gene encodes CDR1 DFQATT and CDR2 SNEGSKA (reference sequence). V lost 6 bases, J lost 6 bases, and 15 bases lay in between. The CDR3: CSATLEVSEQYF. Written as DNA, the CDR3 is TGCAGTGCCACCTTGGAGGTCTCCGAGCAGTACTTC.

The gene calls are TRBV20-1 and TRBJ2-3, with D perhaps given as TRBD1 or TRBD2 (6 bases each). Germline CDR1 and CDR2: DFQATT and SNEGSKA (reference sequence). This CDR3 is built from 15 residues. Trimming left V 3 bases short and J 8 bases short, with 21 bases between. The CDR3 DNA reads TGCAGTGCTAGCGGTCCGGGGGCCACCAGGGGTACGCAGTATTTT. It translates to CSASGPGATRGTQYF.

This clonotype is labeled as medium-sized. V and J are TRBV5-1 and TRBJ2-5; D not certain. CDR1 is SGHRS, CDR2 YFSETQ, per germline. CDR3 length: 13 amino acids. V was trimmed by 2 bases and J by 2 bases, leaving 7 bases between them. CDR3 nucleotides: TGCGCCAGCAGCTTCAACTCACAAGAGACCCAGTACTTC. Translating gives CASSFNSQETQYF.

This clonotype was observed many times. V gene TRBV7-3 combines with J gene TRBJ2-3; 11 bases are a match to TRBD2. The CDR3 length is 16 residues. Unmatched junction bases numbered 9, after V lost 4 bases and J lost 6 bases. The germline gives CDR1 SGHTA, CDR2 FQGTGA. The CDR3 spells CASSSNALAGGDTQYF. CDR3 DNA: TGTGCCAGCAGCTCCAACGCCTTAGCGGGGGGGGATACGCAGTATTTT.

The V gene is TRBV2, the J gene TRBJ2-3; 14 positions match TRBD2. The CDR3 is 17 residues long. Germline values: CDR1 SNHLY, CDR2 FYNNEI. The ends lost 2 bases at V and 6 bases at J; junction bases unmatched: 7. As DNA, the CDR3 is TGTGCCAGCAGTGAACCCTGGACTAGCGGGGGGCGCGATACGCAGTATTTT. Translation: CASSEPWTSGGRDTQYF.

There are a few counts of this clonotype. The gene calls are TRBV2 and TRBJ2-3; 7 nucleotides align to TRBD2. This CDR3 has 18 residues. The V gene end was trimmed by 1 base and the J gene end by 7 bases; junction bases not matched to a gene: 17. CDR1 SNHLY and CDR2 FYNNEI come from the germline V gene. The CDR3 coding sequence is TGTGCCAGCAGTGAAGGGAAGCGACTAGCCCGAGGAAGGTATACGCAGTATTTT. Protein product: CASSEGKRLARGRYTQYF.

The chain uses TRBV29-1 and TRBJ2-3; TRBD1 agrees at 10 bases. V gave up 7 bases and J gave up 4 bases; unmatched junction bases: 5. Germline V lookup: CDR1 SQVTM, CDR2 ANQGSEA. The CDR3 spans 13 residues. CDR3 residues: CSGGTGVPDTQYF. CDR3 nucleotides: TGCAGCGGTGGGACAGGGGTCCCAGATACGCAGTATTTT.

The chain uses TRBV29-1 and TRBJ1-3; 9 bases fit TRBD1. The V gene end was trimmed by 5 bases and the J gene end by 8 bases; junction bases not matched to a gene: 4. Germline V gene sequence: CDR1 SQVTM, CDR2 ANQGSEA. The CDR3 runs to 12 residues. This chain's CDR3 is CSVLRQGDTIYF. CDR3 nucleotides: TGCAGCGTTTTGCGACAGGGGGACACCATATATTTT.

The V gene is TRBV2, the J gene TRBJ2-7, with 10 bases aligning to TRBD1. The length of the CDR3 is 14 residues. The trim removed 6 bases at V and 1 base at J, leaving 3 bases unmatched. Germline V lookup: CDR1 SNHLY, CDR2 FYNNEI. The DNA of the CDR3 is TGTGCCAGCAGAAGGGACAGGGGTTCCTACGAGCAGTACTTC. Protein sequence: CASRRDRGSYEQYF. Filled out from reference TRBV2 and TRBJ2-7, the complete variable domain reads EPEVTQTPSHQVTQMGQEVILRCVPISNHLYFYWYRQILGQKVEFLVSFYNNEISEKSEIFDDQFSVERPDGSNFTLKIRSTKLEDSAMYFCASRRDRGSYEQYFGPGTRLTVT.

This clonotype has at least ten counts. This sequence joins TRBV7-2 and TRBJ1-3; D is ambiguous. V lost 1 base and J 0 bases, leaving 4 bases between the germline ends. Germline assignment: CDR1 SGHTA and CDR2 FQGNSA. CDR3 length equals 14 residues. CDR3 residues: CASSLGLSGNTIYF. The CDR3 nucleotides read TGTGCCAGCAGCTTAGGCCTCTCTGGAAACACCATATATTTT. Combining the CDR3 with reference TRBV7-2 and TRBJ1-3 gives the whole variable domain GAGVSQSPSNKVTEKGKDVELRCDPISGHTALYWYRQSLGQGLEFLIYFQGNSAPDKSGLPSDRFSAERTGGSVSTLTIQRTQQEDSAVYLCASSLGLSGNTIYFGEGSWLTVV.

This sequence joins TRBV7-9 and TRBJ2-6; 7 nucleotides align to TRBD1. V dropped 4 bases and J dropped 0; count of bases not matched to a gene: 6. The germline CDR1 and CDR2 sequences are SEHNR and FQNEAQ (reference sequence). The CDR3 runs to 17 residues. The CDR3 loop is CASSSTGTVSGANVLTF. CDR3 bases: TGTGCCAGCAGCTCCACCGGGACAGTCTCTGGGGCCAACGTCCTGACTTTC.

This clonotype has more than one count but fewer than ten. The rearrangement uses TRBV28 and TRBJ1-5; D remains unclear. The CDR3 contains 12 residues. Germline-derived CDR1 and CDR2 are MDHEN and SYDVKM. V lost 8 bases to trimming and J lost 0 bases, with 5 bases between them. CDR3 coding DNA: TGTGCCAGCTTGAATAGCAATCAGCCCCAGCATTTT. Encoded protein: CASLNSNQPQHF.

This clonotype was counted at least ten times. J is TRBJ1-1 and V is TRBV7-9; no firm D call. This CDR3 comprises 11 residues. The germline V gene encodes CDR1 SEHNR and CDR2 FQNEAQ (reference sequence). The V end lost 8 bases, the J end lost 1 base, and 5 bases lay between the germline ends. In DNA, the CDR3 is TGTGCCAGCGGTACGAACACTGAAGCTTTCTTT. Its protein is CASGTNTEAFF.

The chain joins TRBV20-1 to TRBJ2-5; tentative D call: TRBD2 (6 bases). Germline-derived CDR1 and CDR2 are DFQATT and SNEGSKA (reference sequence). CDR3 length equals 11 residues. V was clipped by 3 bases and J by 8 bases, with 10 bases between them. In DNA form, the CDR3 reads TGCAGTGCTAGCCCCGGGAGCACCCAGTACTTC. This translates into CSASPGSTQYF.

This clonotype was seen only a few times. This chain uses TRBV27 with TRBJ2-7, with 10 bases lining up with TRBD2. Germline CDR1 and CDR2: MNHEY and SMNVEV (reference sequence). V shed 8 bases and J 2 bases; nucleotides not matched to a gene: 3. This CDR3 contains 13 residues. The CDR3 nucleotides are TGTGCCAGCTCAAGCGGGGGGGCCTACGAGCAGTACTTC. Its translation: CASSSGGAYEQYF.